This T cell receptor beta chain was documented in a study of shared clonotypes between healthy human individuals. Study information: In total, the donors were two women and a few men aged 18 to 49. Findings of the study overall: Larger estimated richness was generally seen in naive subsets than in memory subsets.

The V end was cut by 5 bases, the J end by 8 bases, with 24 bases between. Germline V gene lookup returns CDR1 LNHDA and CDR2 SQIVND (reference sequence). CDR3 size: 16 residues. An even split of each subset's genomic DNA across several immunoSEQ plates was performed. Clones were sequenced by immunoSEQ multiplex PCR, and TCRdb holds only the in-frame ones, with some missing. The table includes approximately 530,000 clones, roughly 95% detected once. The donors were all Caucasian adults (living in Nashville, Tennessee). With regard to this clone: Its target is not known.

Sequencing input: naive CD4+ T cells sorted from blood. As to subset: CD45RA+ positively selected. The sequence derives from a woman in her twenties or thirties in good health. The chain employs TRBV19 and TRBJ1-2, with unresolved D. Written as DNA, the CDR3 is TGTGCCAGTAGTTCCTCCGAAGGCAGGAATTATGGCGGCTACACCTTC. Its protein product is CASSSSEGRNYGGYTF.